This TCR beta chain is from a study of OX40 agonist ivuxolimab in advanced cancers. About the study as a whole: Ivuxolimab was an agonistic, fully human IgG2 monoclonal antibody directed against OX40 (CD134), a costimulatory receptor. Intravenous ivuxolimab was administered to patients every 2 weeks at six dose levels: 0.01, 0.1, 0.3, 1.5, 3 and 10 mg/kg. Among the roughly 54 dose-escalation patients, 19 had hepatocellular carcinoma, roughly 15 melanoma, 9 renal cell carcinoma and 9 head and neck cancer. A male proportion of roughly 80% and a mean age of 60 years, ranging from about 23 to 90, were recorded for the dose-escalation cohort. Prior anti-PD-1, anti-PD-L1 or anti-CTLA-4 therapy was permitted, and 30% to 45% of dose-escalation patients had received checkpoint inhibitors. Partial responses were achieved by three dose-escalation patients, of whom one had hepatocellular carcinoma and two had cutaneous melanoma. The purpose of peripheral TCRbeta sequencing was to test whether ivuxolimab changed TCR sequence diversity and led to clonal T-cell expansion. The paper reports the monotherapy dose-escalation portion (N of about 50 patients) of the phase I ivuxolimab trial. The full study reports these points: After ivuxolimab, more expanded clones were found on average in CD8+ T cells than in CD4+ T cells. The antigen specificity of the clonally expanded peripheral T cells was not determined. At doses from 0.1 to 3.0 mg/kg, clonal expansion was seen in both CD4+ and CD8+ blood T cells between baseline and week 6. In partial responders in the 0.1-3.0 mg/kg groups, normalized peripheral clonal expansion was found to be among the lowest, especially among CD8+ T cells. Low levels of normalized T-cell clonal expansion were also seen in some patients who did not respond.

Patients with autoimmune disease history or receiving systemic immunosuppression were excluded from the trial. Peripheral blood for TCR sequencing was collected from all dose cohorts at baseline, on cycle 4 day 1, and on cycle 7 day 1. Samples were obtained from an open-label, multicenter, first-in-human phase I dose-escalation trial of ivuxolimab. Adults with locally advanced or metastatic melanoma, renal cell carcinoma, hepatocellular carcinoma or head and neck squamous cell carcinoma were enrolled in the trial. Before TCR sequencing, CD4+ and CD8+ T cells were separately sorted from peripheral blood. Details on this clone: What this receptor recognizes is not known. The input lacks base qualities; no much larger clone sits a single base away.

CDR1 and CDR2, looked up from the germline V gene, are SGHTA and FQGNSA. The CDR3 has 15 amino acids, counting the end cysteine and phenylalanine. CDR3 DNA only is kept here, 45 bases in frame from base 1. V loses 1 base of germline sequence and J loses 2 bases, and the interval between the two ends is 9 bases. Genomic DNA was extracted from sorted cells for sequencing of the TCRbeta CDR3 region. TCRbeta CDR3 regions were sequenced using the immunoSEQ Assay. Here the immuneACCESS table is served through TCRdb, limited to in-frame sequences with V and J called. Missing clones are a known gap in these copies; in checked studies unresolved V genes cover under half, and the rest lacks a known reason. Here the sample has nearly 80,000 clones; 84% occur a single time. The ten largest account for about 25% of the sample.

The sequence is built from TRBV7-2 and TRBJ2-1; the D region may be TRBD1 or TRBD2, each matching 5 bases equally. Material: CD4+ or CD8+ T cells sorted from blood, obtained in a trial of the OX40 agonist ivuxolimab. The receptor was isolated from an adult with an advanced solid tumor such as melanoma, head and neck, liver or kidney cancer. The DNA sequence is TGTGCCAGCAGCTTAGACGGGGCAACCTACAATGAGCAGTTCTTC. Its translation reads: CASSLDGATYNEQFF.